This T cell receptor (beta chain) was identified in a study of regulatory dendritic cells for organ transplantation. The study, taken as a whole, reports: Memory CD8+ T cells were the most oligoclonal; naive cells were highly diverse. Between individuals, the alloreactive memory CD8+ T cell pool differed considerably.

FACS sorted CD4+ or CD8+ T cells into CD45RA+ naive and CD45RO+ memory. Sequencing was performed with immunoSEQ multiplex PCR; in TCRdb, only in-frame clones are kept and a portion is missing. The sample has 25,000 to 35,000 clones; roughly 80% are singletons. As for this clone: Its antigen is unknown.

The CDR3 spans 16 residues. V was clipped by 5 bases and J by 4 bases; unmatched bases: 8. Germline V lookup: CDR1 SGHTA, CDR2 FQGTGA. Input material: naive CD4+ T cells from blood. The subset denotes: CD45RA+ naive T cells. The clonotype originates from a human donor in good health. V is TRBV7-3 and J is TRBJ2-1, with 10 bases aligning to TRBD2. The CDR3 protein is CASSVMSGGEYNEQFF. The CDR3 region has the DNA TGTGCCAGCAGCGTTATGAGCGGGGGGGAATACAATGAGCAGTTCTTC.